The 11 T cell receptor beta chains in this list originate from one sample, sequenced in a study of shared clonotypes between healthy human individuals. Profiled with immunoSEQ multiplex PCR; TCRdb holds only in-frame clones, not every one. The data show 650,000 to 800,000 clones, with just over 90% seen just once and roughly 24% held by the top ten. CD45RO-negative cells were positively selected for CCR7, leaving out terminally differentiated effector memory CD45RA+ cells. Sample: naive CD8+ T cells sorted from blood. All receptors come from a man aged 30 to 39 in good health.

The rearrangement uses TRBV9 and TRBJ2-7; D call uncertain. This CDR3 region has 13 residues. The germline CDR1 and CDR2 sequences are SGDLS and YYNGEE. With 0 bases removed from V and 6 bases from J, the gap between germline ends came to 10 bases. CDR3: CASSVAQRGEQYF. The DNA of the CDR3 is TGTGCCAGCAGCGTAGCACAGAGAGGCGAGCAGTACTTC.

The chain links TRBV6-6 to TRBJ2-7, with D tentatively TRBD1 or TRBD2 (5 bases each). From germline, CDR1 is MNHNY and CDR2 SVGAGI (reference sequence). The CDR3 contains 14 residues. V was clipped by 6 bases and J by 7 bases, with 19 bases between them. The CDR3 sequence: CASSPVGPLGEQYF. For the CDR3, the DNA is TGTGCCAGCAGCCCCGTGGGACCCTTGGGGGAGCAGTACTTC.

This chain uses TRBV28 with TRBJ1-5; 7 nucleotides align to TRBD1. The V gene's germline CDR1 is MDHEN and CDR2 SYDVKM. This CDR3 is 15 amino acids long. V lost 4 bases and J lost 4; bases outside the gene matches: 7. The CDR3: CASSYRDSRNQPQHF. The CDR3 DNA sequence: TGTGCCAGCAGTTACCGGGACAGTCGTAATCAGCCCCAGCATTTT.

The CDR3 protein is CASSVGREGVVDTQYF. The DNA of the CDR3 is TGTGCCAGCAGCGTAGGGAGAGAGGGAGTGGTAGATACGCAGTATTTT. The V call is TRBV9, the J call TRBJ2-3; D might be TRBD2 (5 bases). V lost 0 bases and J 5 bases, leaving 16 bases between the germline ends. Germline CDR1 is SGDLS and CDR2 is YYNGEE. The CDR3 length is 16 residues.

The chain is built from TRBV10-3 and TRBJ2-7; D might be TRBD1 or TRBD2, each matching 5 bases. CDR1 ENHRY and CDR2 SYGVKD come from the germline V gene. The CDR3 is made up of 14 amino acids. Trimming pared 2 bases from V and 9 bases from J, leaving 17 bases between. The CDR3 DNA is TGTGCCATCAGTGAGAACGTATCGGGAAGGGGGCAGTACTTC. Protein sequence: CAISENVSGRGQYF.

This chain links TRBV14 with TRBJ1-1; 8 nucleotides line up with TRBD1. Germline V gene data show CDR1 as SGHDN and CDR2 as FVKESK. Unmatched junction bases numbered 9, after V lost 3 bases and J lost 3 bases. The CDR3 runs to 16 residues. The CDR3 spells CASSHNRGGSDTEAFF. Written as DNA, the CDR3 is TGTGCCAGCAGCCACAACAGGGGGGGGTCGGACACTGAAGCTTTCTTT.

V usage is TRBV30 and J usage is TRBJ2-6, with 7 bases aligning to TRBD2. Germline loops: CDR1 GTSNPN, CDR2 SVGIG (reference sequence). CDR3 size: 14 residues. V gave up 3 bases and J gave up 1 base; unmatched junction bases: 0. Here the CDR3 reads CAWSGGSGANVLTF. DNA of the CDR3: TGTGCCTGGAGCGGGGGGTCTGGGGCCAACGTCCTGACTTTC.

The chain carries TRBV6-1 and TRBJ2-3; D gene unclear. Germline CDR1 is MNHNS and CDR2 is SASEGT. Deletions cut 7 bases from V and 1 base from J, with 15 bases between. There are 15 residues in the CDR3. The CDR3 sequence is CASTIGGFRTDTQYF. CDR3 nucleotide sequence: TGTGCCAGCACGATCGGCGGTTTTCGCACAGATACGCAGTATTTT.

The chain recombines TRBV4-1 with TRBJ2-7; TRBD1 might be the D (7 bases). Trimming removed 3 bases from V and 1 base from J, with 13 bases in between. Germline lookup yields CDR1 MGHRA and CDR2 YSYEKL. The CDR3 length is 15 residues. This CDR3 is CASSQVQGGSYEQYF. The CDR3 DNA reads TGCGCCAGCAGCCAGGTCCAGGGGGGTTCCTACGAGCAGTACTTC.

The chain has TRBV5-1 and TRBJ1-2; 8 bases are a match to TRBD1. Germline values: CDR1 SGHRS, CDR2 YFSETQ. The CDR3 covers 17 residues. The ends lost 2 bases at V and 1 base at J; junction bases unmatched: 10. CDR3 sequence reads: CASSFSGQETFNYGYTF. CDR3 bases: TGCGCCAGCAGCTTCTCGGGACAGGAGACTTTTAACTATGGCTACACCTTC.

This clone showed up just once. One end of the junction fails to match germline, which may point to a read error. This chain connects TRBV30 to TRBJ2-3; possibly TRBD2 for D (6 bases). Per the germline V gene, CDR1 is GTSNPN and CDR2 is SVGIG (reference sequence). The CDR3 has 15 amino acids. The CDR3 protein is CAWSTGTASTDTQYF. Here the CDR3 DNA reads TGTGCGTGGAGTACCGGGACTGCTAGCACAGATACGCAGTATTTT.